This section outlines one TCR beta chain sequence together with its context. Its antigen is still unknown. The V gene lost 2 bases and the J gene lost 3 bases, with 10 bases spanning the gap. Germline loops: CDR1 SNHLY, CDR2 FYNNEI. The CDR3 is 15 residues long. Clones were sequenced by immunoSEQ multiplex PCR, and TCRdb holds only the in-frame ones, with some missing. Found here are 130,000 to 150,000 clones, about nine tenths of them singletons; the top ten hold approximately 3%. This sample stems from a study of T cell responses to AZD1222 COVID-19 vaccine. Findings and caveats of the study: There were repertoire samples only from the period after the peak T cell response. Reportedly, nearly half of unique spike TCRs recognized epitopes outside B.1.351/B.1.1.7 mutations. Seropositivity was recorded at baseline in only 6 or 7 AZD1222 recipients.

This sequence originates from an adult in good health. The V and J genes are TRBV2 and TRBJ1-4; no clear D gene. The sample consisted of peripheral blood, taken on day 0 of MenACWY control vaccination. This chain's CDR3 is CASSEFGSSNEKLFF. The CDR3 region has the DNA TGTGCCAGCAGTGAATTCGGCAGCTCTAATGAAAAACTGTTTTTT.